This is a list of T cell receptor beta chains from one sample in a study of T cell responses to AZD1222 COVID-19 vaccine. Assay: immunoSEQ multiplex PCR; the TCRdb copy retains only in-frame clones and omits some. The table lists more than 80,000 clones, around 93% of them singletons, with around 30% in the top ten. The sequenced sample was peripheral blood, obtained 28 days after the second AZD1222 dose. Receptors originate from an adult who received the AZD1222 COVID-19 vaccine. The CDR3 runs from the conserved cysteine through the conserved F or W.

CASSDARTYNEQFF	TRBV10-2	TRBJ2-1	14
CASSLRLAGGPGEQFF	TRBV7-3	TRBJ2-1	16
CAISEGSASGELFF	TRBV10-3	TRBJ2-2	14
CASSVSLETTDTQYF	TRBV6-4	TRBJ2-3	15
CASSTIPQRGSYEQYF	TRBV6-6	TRBJ2-7	16
CASSGTSAYSYEQYF	TRBV5-1	TRBJ2-7	15
CASSIETRGASGTSETQYF	TRBV19	TRBJ2-5	19
CASSDGFSSYNSPLHF	TRBV2	TRBJ1-6	16
CASSPGGVRNQETQYF	TRBV7-3	TRBJ2-5	16
CASSLGHGDTQYF	TRBV11-3	TRBJ2-3	13
CASSLELAGAVDEQYF	TRBV5-4	TRBJ2-7	16
CASSLTLRTSGSRGTDTQYF	TRBV5-4	TRBJ2-3	20
CASSYDRERSNEQFF	TRBV9	TRBJ2-1	15
CASGWDSQAGELFF	TRBV27	TRBJ2-2	14
CASSPLGTGLGLAGVDEQFF	TRBV28	TRBJ2-1	20
CASSEALGGSSYNEQFF	TRBV2	TRBJ2-1	17
CASSDRDREAFF	TRBV6-1	TRBJ1-1	12
CASSDRGGTSAAKNEKLFF	TRBV10-1	TRBJ1-4	19
CASRGVGGEAYNEQFF	TRBV2	TRBJ2-1	16
CASSPPTRVPEQYF	TRBV28	TRBJ2-7	14
CASSHPGLAGGKTQYF	TRBV4-1	TRBJ2-5	16
CASSFYQGTEAFF	TRBV3-1/TRBV3-2	TRBJ1-1	13
CASSFSAGTGAGSYNEQFF	TRBV5-1	TRBJ2-1	19
CASSISGTNSNQPQHF	TRBV18	TRBJ1-5	16
CASSLGEGGSGADTQYF	TRBV4-2	TRBJ2-3	17
CASSFQGSKETQYF	TRBV28	TRBJ2-5	14
CASILLRDVGSDEQFF	TRBV2	TRBJ2-1	16
CASSLGLASTDTQYF	TRBV5-1	TRBJ2-3	15
CASSQGEGYGYTF	TRBV28	TRBJ1-2	13
CASKLAGTDTQYF	TRBV9	TRBJ2-3	13